One sample yielded the 11 T cell receptor beta chains listed below, sequenced in a study of blood T cell repertoires in COVID-19. Only in-frame clones appear in the TCRdb table, and some are missing; sequencing was by immunoSEQ multiplex PCR. Of roughly 150,000 clones listed, 80% are singletons. Sequencing was done on a sample of peripheral blood. Every receptor here comes from a man in his 60s with acute or convalescent COVID-19.

This clone was observed once. This sequence joins TRBV5-1 and TRBJ2-1; perhaps TRBD2 as D (5 bases). V shed 5 bases and J shed 5 bases, with 11 bases lying between them. The CDR3 consists of 13 residues. Per the germline V gene, CDR1 is SGHRS and CDR2 is YFSETQ. CDR3 sequence (DNA): TGCGCCAGCAGTCCAGCGGCGGACAATGAGCAGTTCTTC. Translated, it gives CASSPAADNEQFF.

The chain is built from TRBV6-4 and TRBJ2-3; TRBD1 matches at 10 bases. This CDR3 is 14 amino acids long. V gave up 9 bases and J gave up 3 bases; unmatched junction bases: 6. From germline, CDR1 is MRHNA and CDR2 SNTAGT. CDR3 nucleotides: TGTGCCAGGGGCATGGGACAGGGGACAGATACGCAGTATTTT. This codes for CARGMGQGTDTQYF.

The J gene is TRBJ2-5, the V gene TRBV3-1 (or the pseudogene TRBV3-2); the D gene is possibly TRBD2 (7 bases). The CDR3 is 16 residues long. The germline V and J ends were trimmed by 5 bases and 4 bases, with 20 bases remaining between them. In germline, CDR1 is LGHDT, CDR2 YNNKEL (reference sequence). In DNA form, the CDR3 reads TGTGCCAGCAGCTCAAACCGGGGAGGGGGAAGAGAGACCCAGTACTTC. Translated, it gives CASSSNRGGGRETQYF.

The chain is built from TRBV27 and TRBJ1-1; the match to TRBD1 covers 7 bases. After removal of 8 bases from V and 6 bases from J, the junction contained 9 bases not matched to a gene. Germline lookup yields CDR1 MNHEY and CDR2 SMNVEV (reference sequence). The CDR3 has 13 amino acids. The DNA of the CDR3 is TGTGCCAGCGGTGACAGGGATATTGCTGAAGCTTTCTTT. This translates into CASGDRDIAEAFF.

This chain joins TRBV28 and TRBJ2-2, with TRBD1 matching over 8 bases. This CDR3 comprises 15 residues. V lost 6 bases and J lost 5; bases outside the gene matches: 8. CDR1 and CDR2 (germline): MDHEN, SYDVKM. The CDR3 DNA is TGTGCCAGCAGCAAAAGACAGGGGTGGACCGGGGAGCTGTTTTTT. Its protein is CASSKRQGWTGELFF.

This chain joins TRBV7-9 and TRBJ2-3, with a weak D call TRBD2 (5 bases). The CDR3 has 14 amino acids. Between the trimmed V and J ends, which lost 3 bases and 6 bases, there was a span of 13 bases. The germline gives CDR1 SEHNR, CDR2 FQNEAQ (reference sequence). The CDR3 is CASSFTSWEDTQYF. In DNA form, the CDR3 reads TGTGCCAGCAGCTTTACCTCCTGGGAGGATACGCAGTATTTT.

CDR3: CASSPGAYEQYF. The CDR3 nucleotides are TGTGCCAGCAGCCCGGGGGCCTACGAGCAGTACTTC. This chain uses TRBV5-4 with TRBJ2-7, with a possible D match to TRBD2 (6 bases). The CDR3 length is 12 residues. Trimming took 4 bases from V and 2 from J, leaving 7 bases between them. Germline V lookup: CDR1 SGHNT, CDR2 YYREEE (reference sequence). The variable domain in full, completed from reference TRBV5-4 and TRBJ2-7, reads ETGVTQSPTHLIKTRGQQVTLRCSSQSGHNTVSWYQQALGQGPQFIFQYYREEENGRGNFPPRFSGLQFPNYSSELNVNALELDDSALYLCASSPGAYEQYFGPGTRLTVT.

The chain has TRBV10-3 and TRBJ2-2, with 9 bases that match TRBD1. J was trimmed by 4 bases and V by 5 bases; bases with no gene match: 14. Germline V gene sequence: CDR1 ENHRY, CDR2 SYGVKD. The CDR3 consists of 18 residues. The CDR3 reads CAISSGTGNGRSTGELFF. CDR3 nucleotides: TGTGCCATCAGTTCCGGGACAGGGAATGGGCGAAGCACCGGGGAGCTGTTTTTT.

This chain links TRBV7-2 with TRBJ1-6, with D tentatively TRBD1 (6 bases). The CDR3 runs 16 residues. V gave up 3 bases and J gave up 7 bases, with 16 bases separating them. Germline V gives CDR1 SGHTA, CDR2 FQGNSA. CDR3 sequence: CASSFGAAGANSPLHF. CDR3 DNA: TGTGCCAGCAGCTTTGGCGCAGCGGGGGCCAATTCACCCCTCCACTTT.

This sequence joins TRBV5-6 and TRBJ1-2; 8 bases fit TRBD1. Germline-derived CDR1 and CDR2 are SGHDT and YYEEEE. The CDR3 covers 15 residues. After removal of 4 bases from V and 5 bases from J, the junction contained 10 bases not matched to a gene. CDR3 loop: CASSAQGAGVYGYTF. CDR3 nucleotide sequence: TGTGCCAGCAGCGCCCAGGGGGCAGGGGTGTATGGCTACACCTTC.

The chain joins TRBV7-9 to TRBJ1-2; D is perhaps TRBD1 (6 bases). The CDR3 length is 13 residues. Deletions cut 5 bases from V and 8 bases from J, with 15 bases between. CDR1 and CDR2 (germline): SEHNR, FQNEAQ (reference sequence). CDR3 in DNA: TGTGCCAGCAGCACACAGGGCTTTGAAGGCTACACCTTC. It is translated as CASSTQGFEGYTF.